The clone carrying this T cell receptor (beta chain) was counted once. The antigen is unknown. This table comes from immunoSEQ multiplex PCR, and its TCRdb copy is limited to in-frame clones, with some not included. The repertoire holds 50,000 to 65,000 clones, with roughly 70% as singletons. This sample stems from a study of cytotoxic CD8 clonotypes in ibrutinib-treated CLL. Points from the study as a whole: Few clonotypes were public, and these shrank or held steady under treatment. Samples were collected at differing times from sustained-remission and progressing patients.

This CDR3 spans 13 amino acids. V gave up 8 bases and J gave up 2 bases, with 10 bases separating them. In germline, CDR1 is MNHEY, CDR2 SVGAGI. Sequenced here: PBMCs, sampled after 12 months of ibrutinib treatment. The receptor's source is a human donor with chronic lymphocytic leukemia. The rearrangement links TRBV6-5 to TRBJ1-5; the D is unclear. CDR3 region: CASGRPGNQPQHF. The CDR3 bases are TGTGCCAGCGGCCGTCCAGGCAATCAGCCCCAGCATTTT.